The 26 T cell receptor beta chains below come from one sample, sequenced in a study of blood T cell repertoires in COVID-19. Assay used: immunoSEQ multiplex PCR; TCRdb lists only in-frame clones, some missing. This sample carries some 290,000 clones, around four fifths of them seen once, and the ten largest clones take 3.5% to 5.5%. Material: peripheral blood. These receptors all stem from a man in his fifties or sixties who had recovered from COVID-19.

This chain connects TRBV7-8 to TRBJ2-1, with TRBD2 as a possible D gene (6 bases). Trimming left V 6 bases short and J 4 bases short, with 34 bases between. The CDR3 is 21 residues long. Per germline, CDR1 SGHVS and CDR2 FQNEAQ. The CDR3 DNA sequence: TGTGCCAGCAGAACGAGACTAGGGATTAGCGGCTCTCCTAAGGGGTACAATGAGCAGTTCTTC. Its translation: CASRTRLGISGSPKGYNEQFF.

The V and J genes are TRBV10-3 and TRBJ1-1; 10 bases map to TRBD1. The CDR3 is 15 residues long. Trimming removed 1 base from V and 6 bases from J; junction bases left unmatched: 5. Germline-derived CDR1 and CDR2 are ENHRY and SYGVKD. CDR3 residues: CAISEFGQGVPEAFF. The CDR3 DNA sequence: TGTGCCATCAGTGAGTTCGGACAGGGGGTGCCTGAAGCTTTCTTT.

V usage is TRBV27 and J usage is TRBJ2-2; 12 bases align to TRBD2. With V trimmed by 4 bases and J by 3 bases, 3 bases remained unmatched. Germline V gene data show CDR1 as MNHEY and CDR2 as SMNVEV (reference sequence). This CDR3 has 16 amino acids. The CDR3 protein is CASSSSGRGDTGELFF. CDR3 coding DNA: TGTGCCAGCAGTTCTAGCGGGAGGGGCGACACCGGGGAGCTGTTTTTT.

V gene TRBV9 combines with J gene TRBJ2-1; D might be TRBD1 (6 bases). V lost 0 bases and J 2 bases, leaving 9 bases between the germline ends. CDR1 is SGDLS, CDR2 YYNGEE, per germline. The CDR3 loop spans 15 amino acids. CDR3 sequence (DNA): TGTGCCAGCAGCGTAGTTACAGGGACCTACAATGAGCAGTTCTTC. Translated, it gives CASSVVTGTYNEQFF.

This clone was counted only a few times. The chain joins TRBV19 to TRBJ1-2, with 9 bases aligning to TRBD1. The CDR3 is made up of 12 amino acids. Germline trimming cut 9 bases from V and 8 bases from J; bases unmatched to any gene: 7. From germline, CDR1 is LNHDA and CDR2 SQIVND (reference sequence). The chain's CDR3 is CASGQGNKGYTF. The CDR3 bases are TGTGCCAGCGGACAGGGGAATAAAGGCTACACCTTC.

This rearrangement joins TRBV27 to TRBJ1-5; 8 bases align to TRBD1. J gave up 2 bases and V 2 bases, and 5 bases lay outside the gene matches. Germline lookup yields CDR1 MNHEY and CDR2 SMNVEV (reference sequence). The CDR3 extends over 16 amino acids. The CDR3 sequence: CASSLVGQGGNQPQHF. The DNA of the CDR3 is TGTGCCAGCAGTTTAGTAGGACAGGGAGGCAATCAGCCCCAGCATTTT.

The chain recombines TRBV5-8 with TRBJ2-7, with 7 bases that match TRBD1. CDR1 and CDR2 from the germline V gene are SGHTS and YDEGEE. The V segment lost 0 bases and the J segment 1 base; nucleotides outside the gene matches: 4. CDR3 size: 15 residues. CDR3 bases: TGTGCCAGCAGCTTGGCGCCGGGACAGTCCTACGAGCAGTACTTC. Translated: CASSLAPGQSYEQYF.

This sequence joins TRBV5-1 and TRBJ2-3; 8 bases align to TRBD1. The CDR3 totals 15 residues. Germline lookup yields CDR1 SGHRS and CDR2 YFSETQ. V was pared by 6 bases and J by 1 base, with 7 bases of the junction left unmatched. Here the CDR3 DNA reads TGCGCCAGCACCAAACCGACAGGGGGCACAGATACGCAGTATTTT. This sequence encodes CASTKPTGGTDTQYF. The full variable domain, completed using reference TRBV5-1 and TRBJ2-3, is KAGVTQTPRYLIKTRGQQVTLSCSPISGHRSVSWYQQTPGQGLQFLFEYFSETQRNKGNFPGRFSGRQFSNSRSEMNVSTLELGDSALYLCASTKPTGGTDTQYFGPGTRLTVL.

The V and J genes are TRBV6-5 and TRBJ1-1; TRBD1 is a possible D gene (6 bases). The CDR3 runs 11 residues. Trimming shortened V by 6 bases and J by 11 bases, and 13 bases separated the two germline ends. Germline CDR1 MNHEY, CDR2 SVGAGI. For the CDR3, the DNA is TGTGCCAGCAGAATACAGGGTTGGGCTTTCTTT. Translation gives CASRIQGWAFF.

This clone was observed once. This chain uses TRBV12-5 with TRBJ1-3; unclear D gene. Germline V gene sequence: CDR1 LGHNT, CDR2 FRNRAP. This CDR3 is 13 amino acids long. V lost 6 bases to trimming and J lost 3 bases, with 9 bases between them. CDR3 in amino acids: CASGTRSGNTIYF. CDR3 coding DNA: TGTGCTAGTGGCACCCGGAGTGGAAACACCATATATTTT. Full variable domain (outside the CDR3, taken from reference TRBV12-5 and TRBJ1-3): DARVTQTPRHKVTEMGQEVTMRCQPILGHNTVFWYRQTMMQGLELLAYFRNRAPLDDSGMPKDRFSAEMPDATLATLKIQPSEPRDSAVYFCASGTRSGNTIYFGEGSWLTVV.

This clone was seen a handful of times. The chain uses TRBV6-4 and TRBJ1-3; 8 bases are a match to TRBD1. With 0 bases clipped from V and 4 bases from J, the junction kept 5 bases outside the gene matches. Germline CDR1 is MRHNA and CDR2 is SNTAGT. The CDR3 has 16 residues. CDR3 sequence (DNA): TGTGCCAGCAGTGACTCGCGCAGGGGGCAAGGAAACACCATATATTTT. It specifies CASSDSRRGQGNTIYF.

The CDR3 nucleotides are TGTGCCAGCAGTCGTAAACAGGGTAGGCACACTGAAGCTTTCTTT. This codes for CASSRKQGRHTEAFF. V usage is TRBV27 and J usage is TRBJ1-1; a possible D gene is TRBD1 (6 bases). V was trimmed by 5 bases and J by 3 bases, leaving 16 bases between them. The germline V gene encodes CDR1 MNHEY and CDR2 SMNVEV (reference sequence). The CDR3 has 15 amino acids.

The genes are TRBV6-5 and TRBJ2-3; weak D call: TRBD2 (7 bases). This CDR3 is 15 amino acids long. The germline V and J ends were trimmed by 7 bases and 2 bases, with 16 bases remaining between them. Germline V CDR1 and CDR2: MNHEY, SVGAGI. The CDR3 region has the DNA TGTGCCAGCATGGGAGGGGGGAGGGCCACAGATACGCAGTATTTT. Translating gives CASMGGGRATDTQYF.

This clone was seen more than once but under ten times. This CDR3 reads CASSETARAYEQYF. CDR3 in DNA: TGTGCCAGCAGTGAAACGGCCAGGGCATACGAGCAGTACTTC. The J gene is TRBJ2-7, the V gene TRBV2; D possibly corresponds to TRBD1 (5 bases). The germline V gene has CDR1 SNHLY and CDR2 FYNNEI. The CDR3 runs 14 residues. V lost 2 bases to trimming and J lost 4 bases, with 12 bases between them.

This CDR3 reads CSVELQGKPYEQYF. CDR3 in DNA: TGCAGCGTTGAGCTACAGGGTAAGCCCTACGAGCAGTACTTC. This chain joins TRBV29-1 and TRBJ2-7, with D perhaps matching TRBD1 (6 bases). Trimming removed 3 bases at V and 2 bases at J, with 14 bases between. The CDR3 extends over 14 amino acids. Germline CDR1 SQVTM, CDR2 ANQGSEA.

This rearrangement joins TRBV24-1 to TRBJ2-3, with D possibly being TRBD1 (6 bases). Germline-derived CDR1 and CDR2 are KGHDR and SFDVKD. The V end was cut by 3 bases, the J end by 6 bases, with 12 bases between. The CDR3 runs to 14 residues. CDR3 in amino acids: CATSDATGIDTQYF. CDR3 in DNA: TGTGCCACCAGTGATGCAACAGGGATTGATACGCAGTATTTT.

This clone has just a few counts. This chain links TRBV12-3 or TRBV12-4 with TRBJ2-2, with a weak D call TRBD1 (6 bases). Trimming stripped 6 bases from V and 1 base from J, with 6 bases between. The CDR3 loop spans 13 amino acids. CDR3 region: CASRGQNTGELFF. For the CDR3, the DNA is TGTGCCAGCAGGGGACAGAACACCGGGGAGCTGTTTTTT.

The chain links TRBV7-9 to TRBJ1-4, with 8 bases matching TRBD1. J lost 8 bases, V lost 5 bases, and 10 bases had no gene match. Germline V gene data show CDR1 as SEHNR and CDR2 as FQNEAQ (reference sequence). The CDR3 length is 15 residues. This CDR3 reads CASSLGQGGREKLFF. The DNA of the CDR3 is TGTGCCAGCAGCCTCGGACAGGGCGGCAGAGAAAAACTGTTTTTT.

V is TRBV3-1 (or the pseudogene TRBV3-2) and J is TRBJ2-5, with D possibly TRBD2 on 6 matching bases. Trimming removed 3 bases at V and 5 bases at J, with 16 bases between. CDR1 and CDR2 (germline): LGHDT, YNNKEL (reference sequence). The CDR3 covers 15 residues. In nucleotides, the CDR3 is TGTGCCAGCAGCCACTGGCAGCGGGTAGGGGAGACCCAGTACTTC. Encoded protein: CASSHWQRVGETQYF.

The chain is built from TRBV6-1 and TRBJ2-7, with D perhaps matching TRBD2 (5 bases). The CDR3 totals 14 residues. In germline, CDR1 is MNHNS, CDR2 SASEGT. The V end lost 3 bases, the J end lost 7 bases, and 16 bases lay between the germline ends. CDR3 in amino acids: CASSERRGFGEQYF. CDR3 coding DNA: TGTGCCAGCAGTGAGAGGAGAGGGTTCGGGGAGCAGTACTTC.

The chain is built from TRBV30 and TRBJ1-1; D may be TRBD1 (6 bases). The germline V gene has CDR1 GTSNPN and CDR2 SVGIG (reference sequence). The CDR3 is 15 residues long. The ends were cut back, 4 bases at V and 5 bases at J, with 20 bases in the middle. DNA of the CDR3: TGTGCCTGGATAGGGGGACTAGCTTTACCGACTGAAGCTTTCTTT. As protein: CAWIGGLALPTEAFF.

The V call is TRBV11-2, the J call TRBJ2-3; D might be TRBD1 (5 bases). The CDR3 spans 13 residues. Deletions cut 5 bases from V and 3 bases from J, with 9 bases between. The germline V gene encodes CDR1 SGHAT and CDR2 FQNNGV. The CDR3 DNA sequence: TGTGCCAGCAGCACGCGGACAACAGATACGCAGTATTTT. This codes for CASSTRTTDTQYF.

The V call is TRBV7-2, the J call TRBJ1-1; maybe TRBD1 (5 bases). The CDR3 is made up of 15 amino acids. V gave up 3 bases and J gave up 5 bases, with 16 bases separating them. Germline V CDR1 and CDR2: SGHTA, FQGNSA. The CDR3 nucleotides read TGTGCCAGCAGCTTCGGTGGAGGGGTAGGGACTGAAGCTTTCTTT. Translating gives CASSFGGGVGTEAFF.

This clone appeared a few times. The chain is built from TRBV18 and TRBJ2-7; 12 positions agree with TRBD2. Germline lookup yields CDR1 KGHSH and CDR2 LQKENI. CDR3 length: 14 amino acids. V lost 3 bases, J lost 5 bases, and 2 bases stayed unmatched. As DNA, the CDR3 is TGTGCCAGCTCACCTTCTAGCGGGAGGGACGAGCAGTACTTC. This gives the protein CASSPSSGRDEQYF.

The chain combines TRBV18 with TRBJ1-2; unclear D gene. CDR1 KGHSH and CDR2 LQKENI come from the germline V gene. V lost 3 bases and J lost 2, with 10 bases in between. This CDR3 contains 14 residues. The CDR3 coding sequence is TGTGCCAGCTCACCTACTAGGGAGAACTATGGCTACACCTTC. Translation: CASSPTRENYGYTF.

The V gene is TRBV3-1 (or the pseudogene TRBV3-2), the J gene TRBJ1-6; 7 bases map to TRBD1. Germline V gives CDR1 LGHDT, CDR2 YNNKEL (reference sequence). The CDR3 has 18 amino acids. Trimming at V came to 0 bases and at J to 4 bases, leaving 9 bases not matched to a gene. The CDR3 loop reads CASSQETGPTSYNSPLHF. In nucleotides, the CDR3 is TGTGCCAGCAGCCAAGAGACAGGGCCTACATCTTATAATTCACCCCTCCACTTT.